Listed here are 28 T cell receptor beta chains from one sample, sequenced in a study of T-cell reconstitution after alpha-beta-depleted transplantation in children. The TCRbeta library incorporated unique molecular identifiers. TCRdb reanalysed the PCR reads using MiXCR and keeps one entry per CDR3 protein. The sample has just under 550,000 distinct CDR3 sequences, approximately 16% seen once. The sample here was PBMCs from the stem cell graft donor, taken from the stem cell graft. The receptor set was obtained from a human donor who donated a stem cell graft to a child with acute lymphoblastic leukemia.

J is TRBJ2-5 and V is TRBV12-3 or TRBV12-4; 12 bases match TRBD2. This CDR3 has 15 amino acids. The J segment lost 5 bases and the V segment lost 6 bases, leaving 7 bases of the junction unmatched. CDR3 DNA sequence: TGTGCCAGCAGCCGTGGACTAGCGGGAAGGGAGACCCAGTACTTC. Encoded protein: CASSRGLAGRETQYF.

The chain is built from TRBV6-5 and TRBJ1-6, with TRBD1 matching over 8 bases. The CDR3 has 16 residues. Germline-derived CDR1 and CDR2 are MNHEY and SVGAGI. Germline trimming cut 0 bases from V and 11 bases from J; bases unmatched to any gene: 9. Here the CDR3 reads CASSYSGTGGTTPLHF. CDR3 sequence (DNA): TGTGCCAGCAGTTACTCGGGAACAGGGGGAACGACACCCCTCCACTTT.

This clonotype was seen only a few times. The rearrangement links TRBV15 to TRBJ2-7, with D unclear. In germline, CDR1 is LNHNV, CDR2 YYDKDF (reference sequence). V shed 0 bases and J shed 2 bases, with 14 bases lying between them. CDR3 length: 16 amino acids. CDR3 amino acids: CATSRDPRQATYEQYF. For the CDR3, the DNA is TGTGCCACCAGCAGAGACCCGCGGCAGGCAACCTACGAGCAGTACTTC.

This clonotype occurred a few times. The chain couples TRBV29-1 to TRBJ2-2, with TRBD2 as a possible D gene (5 bases). CDR3 length: 11 residues. V shed 7 bases and J shed 7 bases, with 10 bases lying between them. Germline CDR1 reads SQVTM; CDR2 reads ANQGSEA. CDR3 sequence: CSAEGIGELFF. CDR3 DNA: TGCAGCGCCGAGGGAATCGGGGAGCTGTTTTTT.

In this sample, this clonotype turned up a few times. The chain carries TRBV6-1 and TRBJ2-3; possible D gene TRBD2, 5 bases. Trimming removed 7 bases at V and 0 bases at J, with 11 bases between. Germline CDR1 reads MNHNS; CDR2 reads SASEGT. This CDR3 is built from 14 residues. CDR3 nucleotide sequence: TGTGCCAGCAAGACTATCTCTAGCACAGATACGCAGTATTTT. This codes for CASKTISSTDTQYF.

This chain links TRBV20-1 with TRBJ1-2, with D maybe TRBD1 (5 bases). V was pared by 0 bases and J by 3 bases, with 8 bases between. The CDR3 is 13 residues long. Germline CDR1 DFQATT, CDR2 SNEGSKA (reference sequence). The CDR3 loop is CSARDPGYYGYTF. The CDR3 coding sequence is TGCAGTGCTAGAGATCCAGGGTACTATGGCTACACCTTC.

This clonotype was seen a few times. The chain combines TRBV29-1 with TRBJ1-2; 10 bases are a match to TRBD1. With V trimmed by 6 bases and J by 4 bases, 11 bases remained unmatched. The CDR3 extends over 15 amino acids. Germline V gene sequence: CDR1 SQVTM, CDR2 ANQGSEA. This chain's CDR3 is CSVGPGTGASYGYTF. The CDR3 region has the DNA TGCAGCGTGGGGCCCGGGACAGGGGCCTCCTATGGCTACACCTTC.

The DNA of the CDR3 is TGTGCCAGCAGCGGGGCGGATGCGCTTAACTATGGCTACACCTTC. Translation gives CASSGADALNYGYTF. This chain joins TRBV7-9 and TRBJ1-2; D possibly corresponds to TRBD1 (5 bases). Trimming removed 5 bases from V and 1 base from J, with 14 bases in between. Germline V gene lookup returns CDR1 SEHNR and CDR2 FQNEAQ (reference sequence). The CDR3 is 15 residues long.

The sample holds many counts of this clonotype. The gene calls are TRBV7-8 and TRBJ2-3, with D perhaps TRBD2 (6 bases). V lost 4 bases to trimming and J lost 0 bases, with 17 bases between them. This CDR3 contains 17 residues. Germline V gene lookup returns CDR1 SGHVS and CDR2 FQNEAQ. In nucleotides, the CDR3 is TGTGCCAGCAGCTACCCCTTCGGGAGCGGTAGCACAGATACGCAGTATTTT. It yields the protein CASSYPFGSGSTDTQYF. The complete variable domain, with remaining parts taken from reference TRBV7-8 and TRBJ2-3, reads GAGVSQSPRYKVAKRGQDVALRCDPISGHVSLFWYQQALGQGPEFLTYFQNEAQLDKSGLPSDRFFAERPEGSVSTLKIQRTQQEDSAVYLCASSYPFGSGSTDTQYFGPGTRLTVL.

This clonotype has a count of ten or more. This chain joins TRBV29-1 and TRBJ2-7; 11 nucleotides agree with TRBD1. Germline V gives CDR1 SQVTM, CDR2 ANQGSEA. V shed 0 bases and J 1 base; nucleotides not matched to a gene: 2. The CDR3 loop spans 15 amino acids. CDR3 sequence: CSVEDGQGASYEQYF. The CDR3 bases are TGCAGCGTTGAAGATGGACAGGGGGCATCCTACGAGCAGTACTTC.

The rearrangement uses TRBV27 and TRBJ1-5; 7 bases are a match to TRBD1. Germline V gene sequence: CDR1 MNHEY, CDR2 SMNVEV (reference sequence). Germline trimming cut 5 bases from V and 1 base from J; bases unmatched to any gene: 11. The CDR3 consists of 17 residues. CDR3 sequence reads: CASSLVPGTVSNQPQHF. CDR3 DNA sequence: TGTGCCAGCAGTCTGGTACCCGGGACAGTGAGCAATCAGCCCCAGCATTTT.

The CDR3 sequence: CASSITRTSGYEQYF. The CDR3 DNA sequence: TGTGCCAGTAGTATTACGCGGACTAGCGGTTACGAGCAGTACTTC. V is TRBV19 and J is TRBJ2-7, with 10 positions matching TRBD2. The CDR3 consists of 15 residues. Germline V gives CDR1 LNHDA, CDR2 SQIVND (reference sequence). Germline trimming cut 3 bases from V and 4 bases from J; bases unmatched to any gene: 6.

This clonotype was recorded a few times. The V call is TRBV6-2 or TRBV6-3, the J call TRBJ2-1; D may correspond to TRBD1 or TRBD2 (5 bases each). This CDR3 spans 13 amino acids. The V end lost 2 bases, the J end lost 6 bases, and 8 bases lay between the germline ends. The germline V gene has CDR1 MNHEY and CDR2 SVGEGT. CDR3 residues: CASSYVGVNEQFF. The CDR3 DNA follows: TGTGCCAGCAGTTACGTGGGGGTCAATGAGCAGTTCTTC.

The chain couples TRBV5-1 to TRBJ2-1; 11 bases align to TRBD2. Germline CDR1 SGHRS, CDR2 YFSETQ. The CDR3 has 15 residues. Trimming at V came to 4 bases and at J to 10 bases, leaving 10 bases not matched to a gene. CDR3 coding DNA: TGCGCCAGCAGCCCGGAGGTAGCGGGAGGGCCCGAGCAGTTCTTC. Amino acids: CASSPEVAGGPEQFF.

This clonotype occurred a few times. CDR3 protein: CSVEEGGGGTEAFF. CDR3 coding DNA: TGCAGCGTTGAAGAGGGAGGGGGGGGCACTGAAGCTTTCTTT. V and J are TRBV29-1 and TRBJ1-1, with TRBD1 as a possible D gene (6 bases). V was shortened by 0 bases and J by 4 bases, with 12 bases between the two germline ends. The CDR3 contains 14 residues. CDR1 is SQVTM and CDR2 is ANQGSEA in the germline V gene.

In its sample, this clonotype was seen a few times. The chain recombines TRBV5-1 with TRBJ2-2, with 11 positions matching TRBD2. Germline CDR1 and CDR2: SGHRS and YFSETQ. Trimming at V came to 0 bases and at J to 1 base, leaving 2 bases not matched to a gene. The CDR3 spans 17 residues. This chain's CDR3 is CASSLVGLAENTGELFF. For the CDR3, the DNA is TGCGCCAGCAGCTTGGTGGGACTAGCGGAGAACACCGGGGAGCTGTTTTTT.

The chain joins TRBV19 to TRBJ1-1; tentative D call: TRBD1 (6 bases). Trimming left V 8 bases short and J 4 bases short, with 20 bases between. This CDR3 is built from 15 residues. Germline V gene sequence: CDR1 LNHDA, CDR2 SQIVND (reference sequence). The CDR3 region is CASFPRGGVGTEAFF. DNA of the CDR3: TGTGCCAGTTTCCCCAGAGGGGGTGTGGGCACTGAAGCTTTCTTT.

There are a few counts of this clonotype. The chain couples TRBV5-1 to TRBJ2-7; perhaps TRBD2 as D (6 bases). This CDR3 region has 13 residues. V shed 5 bases and J shed 5 bases, with 14 bases lying between them. Germline V lookup: CDR1 SGHRS, CDR2 YFSETQ. The CDR3 nucleotides are TGCGCCAGCAGGGGAGGCCCTCCCGACGAGCAGTACTTC. This codes for CASRGGPPDEQYF.

The V and J genes are TRBV6-1 and TRBJ1-2; D remains unclear. The germline V gene encodes CDR1 MNHNS and CDR2 SASEGT. The CDR3 loop spans 14 amino acids. The V and J ends lost 5 bases and 0 bases respectively, with 10 bases between them. In DNA, the CDR3 is TGTGCCAGCAGTCGTTTGGGAGCTAACTATGGCTACACCTTC. It is translated as CASSRLGANYGYTF.

Only a few counts were recorded for this clonotype. The chain combines TRBV5-1 with TRBJ2-2, with TRBD2 matching 12 bases. The length of the CDR3 is 17 residues. V lost 1 base to trimming and J lost 3 bases; unmatched junction nucleotides: 4. CDR1 and CDR2 (germline): SGHRS, YFSETQ. The CDR3 is CASSLTTSGRDTGELFF. DNA of the CDR3: TGCGCCAGCAGCTTGACGACTAGCGGGAGAGACACCGGGGAGCTGTTTTTT.

The V and J genes are TRBV12-3 or TRBV12-4 and TRBJ2-1; 8 nucleotides agree with TRBD2. The J segment lost 7 bases and the V segment lost 6 bases, leaving 11 bases of the junction unmatched. The CDR3 extends over 15 amino acids. CDR3 amino acids: CASSSLAGIRNEQFF. CDR3 in DNA: TGTGCCAGCAGCTCCTTAGCGGGAATAAGGAATGAGCAGTTCTTC.

The chain employs TRBV3-1 and TRBJ2-7, with 8 bases lining up with TRBD2. This CDR3 comprises 17 residues. The germline CDR1 and CDR2 sequences are LGHDT and YNNKEL (reference sequence). V dropped 0 bases and J dropped 4; count of bases not matched to a gene: 11. CDR3 sequence: CASSQDRAGGHPYEQYF. The CDR3 DNA reads as TGTGCCAGCAGCCAAGATCGGGCGGGAGGACACCCTTACGAGCAGTACTTC.

The chain uses TRBV4-1 and TRBJ2-7, with D unclear. Germline values: CDR1 MGHRA, CDR2 YSYEKL. V was clipped by 3 bases and J by 2 bases, with 8 bases between them. This CDR3 spans 13 amino acids. CDR3 DNA sequence: TGCGCCAGCAGCCAGCAGAGAACCTACGAGCAGTACTTC. It codes for CASSQQRTYEQYF.

This clonotype has a handful of counts. This rearrangement joins TRBV29-1 to TRBJ2-7; tentative D call: TRBD1 (5 bases). The CDR3 is 14 amino acids. Trimming left V 4 bases short and J 3 bases short, with 16 bases between. The germline CDR1 and CDR2 sequences are SQVTM and ANQGSEA. This chain's CDR3 is CSVVLGDLSYEQYF. The CDR3 nucleotides read TGCAGCGTTGTATTAGGGGATCTAAGCTACGAGCAGTACTTC.

J is TRBJ2-1 and V is TRBV5-8; possible D gene TRBD2, 6 bases. The CDR3 spans 14 residues. V was cut by 4 bases and J by 9 bases, with 17 bases left in between. The germline V gene has CDR1 SGHTS and CDR2 YDEGEE. The CDR3 DNA is TGTGCCAGCAGCCCCGGCCTACCCGGGGGTGAGCAGTTCTTC. Translated: CASSPGLPGGEQFF.

This clonotype was detected a few times. One end of the junction fails to match germline, which may point to a read error. The chain has TRBV5-1 and TRBJ1-5, with D possibly matching TRBD1 (5 bases). The CDR3 has 14 residues. CDR1 and CDR2 from the germline V gene are SGHRS and YFSETQ. The CDR3 sequence is CASSLEGVGQPHHF. Written as DNA, the CDR3 is TGCGCCAGCAGCTTGGAAGGGGTGGGGCAGCCCCATCATTTT.

The chain recombines TRBV25-1 with TRBJ2-5, with D perhaps TRBD2 (5 bases). The germline CDR1 and CDR2 sequences are MGHDK and SYGVNS. The CDR3 has 15 amino acids. V lost 2 bases to trimming and J lost 5 bases, with 15 bases between them. In DNA form, the CDR3 reads TGTGCCAGCAGTGAACTGGAGAGGGAATGGGAGACCCAGTACTTC. Encoded protein: CASSELEREWETQYF.

The genes are TRBV5-1 and TRBJ2-1, with 11 bases fitting TRBD2. CDR1 and CDR2 (germline): SGHRS, YFSETQ. This CDR3 is built from 18 residues. V was pared by 2 bases and J by 8 bases, with 15 bases of the junction left unmatched. CDR3 residues: CASSFATSGSSPTDEQFF. Written as DNA, the CDR3 is TGCGCCAGCAGCTTCGCTACTAGCGGGAGTTCCCCCACAGATGAGCAGTTCTTC.